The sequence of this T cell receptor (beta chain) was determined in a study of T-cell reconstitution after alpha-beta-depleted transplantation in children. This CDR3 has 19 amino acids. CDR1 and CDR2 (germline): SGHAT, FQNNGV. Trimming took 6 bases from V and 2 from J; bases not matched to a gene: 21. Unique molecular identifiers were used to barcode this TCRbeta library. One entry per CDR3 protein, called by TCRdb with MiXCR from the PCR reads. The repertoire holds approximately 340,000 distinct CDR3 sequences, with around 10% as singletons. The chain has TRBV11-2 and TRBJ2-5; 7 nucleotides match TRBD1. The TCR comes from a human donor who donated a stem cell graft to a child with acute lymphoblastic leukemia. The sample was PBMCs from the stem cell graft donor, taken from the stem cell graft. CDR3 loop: CASRDRQGISGTLQETQYF. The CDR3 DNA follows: TGTGCCAGCAGGGACCGACAGGGCATCAGTGGGACGCTACAAGAGACCCAGTACTTC.